A single T cell receptor beta chain is shown here with its context. V was trimmed by 3 bases and J by 8 bases, leaving 14 bases between them. This CDR3 region has 15 residues. The data stem from a study of blood T cell repertoires in COVID-19. The overall study: The origin of the acute and convalescent COVID-19 samples was the United States, Italy and Spain.

Original methodology: Estimation of nucleated cell counts relied on the amplification of reference gene primers. Sequencing was performed with immunoSEQ multiplex PCR; in TCRdb, only in-frame clones are kept and a portion is missing. The DNA was the basis for D and trimming; V, J and clone size are from that table. The table shows approximately 44,000 clones, with roughly 92% occurring only once. Sequenced sample: peripheral blood. The receptor comes from a man in his fifties with COVID-19, enrolled during active disease. The J gene is TRBJ1-6, the V gene TRBV23-1; D is undetermined. TRBV23-1 is sorted into the ORF group, with uncertain function. CDR3: CASSHSNCRDSPLHF. In nucleotides, the CDR3 is TGCGCCAGCAGTCATTCAAATTGTAGAGATTCACCCCTCCACTTT.